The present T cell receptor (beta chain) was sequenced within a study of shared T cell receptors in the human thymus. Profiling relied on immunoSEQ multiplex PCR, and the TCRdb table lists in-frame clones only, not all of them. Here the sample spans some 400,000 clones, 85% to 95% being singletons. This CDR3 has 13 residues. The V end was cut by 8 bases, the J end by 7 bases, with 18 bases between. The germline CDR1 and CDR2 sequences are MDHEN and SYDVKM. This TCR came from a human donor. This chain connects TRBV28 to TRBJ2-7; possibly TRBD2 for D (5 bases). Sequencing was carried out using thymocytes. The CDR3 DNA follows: TGTGCCAGCGTGAACGAGGTCTCGGGGGAGCAGTACTTC. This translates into CASVNEVSGEQYF.